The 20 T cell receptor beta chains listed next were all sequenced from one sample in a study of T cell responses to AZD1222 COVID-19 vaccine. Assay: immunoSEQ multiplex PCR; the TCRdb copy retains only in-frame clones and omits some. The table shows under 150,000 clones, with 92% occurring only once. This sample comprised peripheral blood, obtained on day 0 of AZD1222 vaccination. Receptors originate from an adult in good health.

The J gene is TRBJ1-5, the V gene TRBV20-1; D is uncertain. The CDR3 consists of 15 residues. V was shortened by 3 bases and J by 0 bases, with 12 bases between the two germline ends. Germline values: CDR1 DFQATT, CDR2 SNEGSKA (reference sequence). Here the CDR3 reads CSASRGGGSNQPQHF. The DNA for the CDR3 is TGCAGTGCTAGTCGCGGAGGAGGTAGCAATCAGCCCCAGCATTTT.

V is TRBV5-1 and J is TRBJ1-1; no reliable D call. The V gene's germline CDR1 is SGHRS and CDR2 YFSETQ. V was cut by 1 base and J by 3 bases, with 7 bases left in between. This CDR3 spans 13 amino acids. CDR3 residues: CASSLSGYTEAFF. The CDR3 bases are TGCGCCAGCAGCTTGTCGGGGTACACTGAAGCTTTCTTT.

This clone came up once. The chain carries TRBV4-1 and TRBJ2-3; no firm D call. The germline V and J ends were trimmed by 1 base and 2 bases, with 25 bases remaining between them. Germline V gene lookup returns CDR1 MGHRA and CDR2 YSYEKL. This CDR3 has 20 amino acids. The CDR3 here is CASSQVVGENRVLATDTQYF. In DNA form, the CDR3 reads TGCGCCAGCAGCCAAGTTGTTGGGGAAAATAGAGTTTTGGCCACAGATACGCAGTATTTT.

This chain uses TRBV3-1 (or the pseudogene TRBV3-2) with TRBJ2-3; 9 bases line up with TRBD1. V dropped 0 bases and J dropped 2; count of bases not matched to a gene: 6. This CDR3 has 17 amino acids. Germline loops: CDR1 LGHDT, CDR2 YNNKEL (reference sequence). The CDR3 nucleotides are TGTGCCAGCAGCCAAGAAACCGGACAGGGGTACACAGATACGCAGTATTTT. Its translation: CASSQETGQGYTDTQYF.

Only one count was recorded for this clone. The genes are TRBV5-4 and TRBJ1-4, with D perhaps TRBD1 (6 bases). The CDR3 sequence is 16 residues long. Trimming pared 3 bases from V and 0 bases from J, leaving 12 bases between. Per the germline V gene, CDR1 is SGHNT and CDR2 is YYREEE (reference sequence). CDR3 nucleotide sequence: TGTGCCAGCAGCTCAAAACAGGGATCAACTAATGAAAAACTGTTTTTT. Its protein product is CASSSKQGSTNEKLFF.

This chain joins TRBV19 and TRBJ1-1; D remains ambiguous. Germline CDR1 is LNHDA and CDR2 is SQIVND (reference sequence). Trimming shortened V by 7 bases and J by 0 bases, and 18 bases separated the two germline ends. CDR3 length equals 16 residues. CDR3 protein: CASTWTGRSMNTEAFF. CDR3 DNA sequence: TGTGCCAGTACCTGGACTGGACGGAGCATGAACACTGAAGCTTTCTTT. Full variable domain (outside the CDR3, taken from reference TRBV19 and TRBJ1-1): DGGITQSPKYLFRKEGQNVTLSCEQNLNHDAMYWYRQDPGQGLRLIYYSQIVNDFQKGDIAEGYSVSREKKESFPLTVTSAQKNPTAFYLCASTWTGRSMNTEAFFGQGTRLTVV.

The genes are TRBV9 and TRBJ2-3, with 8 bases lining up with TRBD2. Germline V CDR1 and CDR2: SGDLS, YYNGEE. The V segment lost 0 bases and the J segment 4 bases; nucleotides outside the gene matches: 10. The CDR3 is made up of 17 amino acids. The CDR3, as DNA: TGTGCCAGCAGCGTAGATTTAAGCGGGAGTCTCGCAGATACGCAGTATTTT. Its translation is CASSVDLSGSLADTQYF. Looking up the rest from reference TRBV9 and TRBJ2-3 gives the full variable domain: DSGVTQTPKHLITATGQRVTLRCSPRSGDLSVYWYQQSLDQGLQFLIQYYNGEERAKGNILERFSAQQFPDLHSELNLSSLELGDSALYFCASSVDLSGSLADTQYFGPGTRLTVL.

The CDR3 nucleotides read TGTGCCAGCAGCCTACGATTTTCGAGGGCAGCCAAAAACATTCAGTACTTC. Its translation is CASSLRFSRAAKNIQYF. The rearrangement links TRBV9 to TRBJ2-4, with D tentatively TRBD2 (5 bases). Germline assignment: CDR1 SGDLS and CDR2 YYNGEE. Deletions cut 4 bases from V and 0 bases from J, with 17 bases between. The CDR3 spans 17 residues. The variable domain in full, with the rest retrieved from reference TRBV9 and TRBJ2-4, is DSGVTQTPKHLITATGQRVTLRCSPRSGDLSVYWYQQSLDQGLQFLIQYYNGEERAKGNILERFSAQQFPDLHSELNLSSLELGDSALYFCASSLRFSRAAKNIQYFGAGTRLSVL.

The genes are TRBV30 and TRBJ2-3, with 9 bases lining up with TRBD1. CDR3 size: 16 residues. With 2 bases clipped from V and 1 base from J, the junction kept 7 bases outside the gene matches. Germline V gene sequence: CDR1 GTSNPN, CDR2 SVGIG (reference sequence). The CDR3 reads CAWSWGRTGGTDTQYF. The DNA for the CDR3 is TGTGCCTGGAGTTGGGGGCGGACAGGGGGCACAGATACGCAGTATTTT.

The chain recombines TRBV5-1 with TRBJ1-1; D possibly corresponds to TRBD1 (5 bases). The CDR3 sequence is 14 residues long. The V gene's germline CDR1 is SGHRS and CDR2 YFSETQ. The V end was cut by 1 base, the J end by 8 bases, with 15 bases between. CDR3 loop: CASSLNRGGSEAFF. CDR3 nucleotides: TGCGCCAGCAGCTTGAATCGCGGGGGTTCGGAAGCTTTCTTT.

This chain's CDR3 is CASVGIAGGNTIYF. The CDR3 bases are TGTGCCAGCGTCGGGATTGCGGGCGGAAACACCATATATTTT. The J gene is TRBJ1-3, the V gene TRBV6-4; D remains ambiguous. V shed 8 bases and J shed 4 bases, with 15 bases lying between them. This CDR3 contains 14 residues. Germline V lookup: CDR1 MRHNA, CDR2 SNTAGT.

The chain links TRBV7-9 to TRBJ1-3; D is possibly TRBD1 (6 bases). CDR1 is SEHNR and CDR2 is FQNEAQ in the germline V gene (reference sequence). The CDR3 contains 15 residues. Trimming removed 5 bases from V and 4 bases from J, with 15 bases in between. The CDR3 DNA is TGTGCCAGCAGCCCACAGGGTCGATCGGGAAACACCATATATTTT. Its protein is CASSPQGRSGNTIYF.

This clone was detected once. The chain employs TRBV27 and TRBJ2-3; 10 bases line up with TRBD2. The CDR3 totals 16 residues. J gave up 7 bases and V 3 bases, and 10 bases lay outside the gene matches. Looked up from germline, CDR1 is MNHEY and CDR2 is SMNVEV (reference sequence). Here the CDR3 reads CASSFQTSGMLYTQYF. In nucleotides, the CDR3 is TGTGCCAGCAGTTTTCAAACTAGCGGGATGCTGTATACGCAGTATTTT.

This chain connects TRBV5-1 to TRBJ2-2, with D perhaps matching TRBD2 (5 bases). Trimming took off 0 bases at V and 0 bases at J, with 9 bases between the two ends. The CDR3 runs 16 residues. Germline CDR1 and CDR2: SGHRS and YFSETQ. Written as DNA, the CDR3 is TGCGCCAGCAGCTTGGAGACGGGGTCGAACACCGGGGAGCTGTTTTTT. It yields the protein CASSLETGSNTGELFF.

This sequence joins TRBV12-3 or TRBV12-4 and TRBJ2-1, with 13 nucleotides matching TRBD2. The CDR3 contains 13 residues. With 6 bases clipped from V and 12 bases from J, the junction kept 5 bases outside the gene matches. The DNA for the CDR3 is TGTGCCAGCAGCCCACTAGCGGGAGGGCCGCAGTTCTTC. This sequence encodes CASSPLAGGPQFF.

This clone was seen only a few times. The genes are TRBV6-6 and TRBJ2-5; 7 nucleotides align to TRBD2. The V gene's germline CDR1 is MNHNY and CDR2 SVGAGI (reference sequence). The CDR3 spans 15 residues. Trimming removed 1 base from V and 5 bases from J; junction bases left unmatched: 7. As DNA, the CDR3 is TGTGCCAGCAGTTACTTGGGAGGGGCGTTGGAGACCCAGTACTTC. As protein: CASSYLGGALETQYF.

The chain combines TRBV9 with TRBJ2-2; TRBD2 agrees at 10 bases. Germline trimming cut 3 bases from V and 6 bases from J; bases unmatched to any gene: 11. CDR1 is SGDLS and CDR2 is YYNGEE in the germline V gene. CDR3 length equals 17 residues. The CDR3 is CASSAILAGGSSGELFF. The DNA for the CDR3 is TGTGCCAGCAGCGCAATCTTAGCGGGAGGTTCTTCCGGGGAGCTGTTTTTT.

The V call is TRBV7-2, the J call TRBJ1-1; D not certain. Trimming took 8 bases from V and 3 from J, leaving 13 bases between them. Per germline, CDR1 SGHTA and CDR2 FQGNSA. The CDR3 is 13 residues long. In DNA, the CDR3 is TGTGCCAGCGGAACTTTGTTGGACACTGAAGCTTTCTTT. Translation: CASGTLLDTEAFF.

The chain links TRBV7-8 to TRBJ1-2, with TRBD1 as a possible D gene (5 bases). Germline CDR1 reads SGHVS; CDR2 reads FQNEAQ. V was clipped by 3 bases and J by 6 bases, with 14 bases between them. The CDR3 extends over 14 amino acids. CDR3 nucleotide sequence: TGTGCCAGCAGCTTCGTCGGGGCCCCTGATGGCTACACCTTC. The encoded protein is CASSFVGAPDGYTF.

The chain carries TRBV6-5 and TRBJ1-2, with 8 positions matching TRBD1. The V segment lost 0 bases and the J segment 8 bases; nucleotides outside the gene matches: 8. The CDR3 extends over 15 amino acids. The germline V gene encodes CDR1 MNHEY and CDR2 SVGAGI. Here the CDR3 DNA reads TGTGCCAGCAGTTACTCGATTCAGGGGGCGGGAGGCTACACCTTC. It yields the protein CASSYSIQGAGGYTF.